This TCR beta chain was recovered during a study of blood T cell repertoires in COVID-19 (dated by TCRdb to about 2020). Notes on the research overall: The collaborator samples originated in the United States, Italy and Spain and spanned the acute and convalescent phases of COVID-19. The prospective study material was composed of cDNA or gDNA derived from T cells, B-cell-depleted T cells, or PBMCs. Deeply sampled blood TCRbeta repertoires from subjects exposed to, actively infected with, or recovered from COVID-19 were included in the dataset. The repertoires were made available in a free public database intended to serve as a resource for research on the immune response to SARS-CoV-2. The samples were drawn from two sources: the first 160 participants of the ongoing ImmuneRACE study, and 1,000 to 1,500 subjects contributed by 6 global collaborators. Nearly every sample came with metadata listing a de-identified subject ID, COVID-19 status, age in years and sex. Where available, HLA class I and class II types were obtained from metadata supplied by the sample provider rather than from assay-based typing. The paper's findings and limits, for the study overall: The quantity of clinical and demographic metadata differed by source and by participant and was supplied without curation.

On this clone: Its antigen remains unidentified. No quality values exist for individual bases; no much larger clone is one base distant.

The collaborating institutions used their own protocols to collect whole blood in K2EDTA tubes. For TCRbeta analysis, collaborators shipped samples in one of three forms: frozen whole blood, isolated PBMCs, or DNA extracted from either of those sample types. The immunoSEQ Assay, a bias-controlled multiplex PCR, was used to amplify TCRbeta CDR3 regions from genomic DNA. The original pipeline was this. The number of nucleated cells in each sample was estimated from the amplification of reference gene primers within the assay. To quantify the absolute abundance of each unique TCRbeta CDR3 rearrangement, sequence reads were collapsed and filtered. For each sample, productive Simpson clonality was calculated as the square root of Simpson's diversity index over productive rearrangements. TCRdb provides this immuneACCESS table in a form limited to in-frame rearrangements. Some clones are lacking; in checked studies, under half of them reflect an unresolved V gene, and why the rest are absent is not known. The DNA gave D and trimming, while V, J and clone size come from that table. Across this sample there are around 52,000 clones, with 82% seen only once. The ten most abundant clones make up more than 7.5% of the sample.

The sample was peripheral blood. The sequence was collected from a woman of 80 years or more with acute or convalescent COVID-19.

Here the CDR3 is given as CATRGLAGGLNTGELFF. DNA sequence: TGTGCCACCCGGGGACTAGCGGGGGGATTGAACACCGGGGAGCTGTTTTTT. The chain was built from TRBV28 and TRBJ2-2, with 15 middle bases fitting TRBD2. The V end gives up 10 bases and the J end 1 base, leaving 7 bases in the junction not matched to a gene. CDR1 and CDR2 are drawn from the germline V gene: MDHEN, SYDVKM. The CDR3 sequence holds 17 residues, the cysteine and phenylalanine included. The CDR3 DNA has 51 bases and is translated from base 1.